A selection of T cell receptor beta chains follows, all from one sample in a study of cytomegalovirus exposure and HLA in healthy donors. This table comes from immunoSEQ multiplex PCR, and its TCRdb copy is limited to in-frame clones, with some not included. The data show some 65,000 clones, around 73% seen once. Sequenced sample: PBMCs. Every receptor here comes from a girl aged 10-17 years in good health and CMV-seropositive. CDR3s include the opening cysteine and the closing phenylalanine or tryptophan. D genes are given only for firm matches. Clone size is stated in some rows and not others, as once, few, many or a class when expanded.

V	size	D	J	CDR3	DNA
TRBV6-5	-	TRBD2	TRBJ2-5	CASSYLAGGRETQYF	TGTGCCAGCAGTTACCTAGCGGGGGGAAGAGAGACCCAGTACTTC
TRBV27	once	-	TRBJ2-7	CASSPNSYEQYF	TGTGCCAGCAGTCCTAATTCCTACGAGCAGTACTTC
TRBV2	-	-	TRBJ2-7	CASSEQGPSYEQYF	TGTGCCAGCAGTGAACAGGGCCCCTCCTACGAGCAGTACTTC
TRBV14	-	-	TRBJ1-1	CASSQNGPGTEAFF	TGTGCCAGCAGCCAAAATGGTCCGGGGACTGAAGCTTTCTTT
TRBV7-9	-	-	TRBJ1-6	CASSPPPTGIDSPLHF	TGTGCCAGCAGCCCACCGCCTACAGGGATCGATTCACCCCTCCACTTT
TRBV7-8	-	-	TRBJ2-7	CASSPKRLSSSYEQYF	TGTGCCAGCAGCCCAAAACGACTTTCCAGCTCCTACGAGCAGTACTTC
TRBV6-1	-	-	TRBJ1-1	CATYSPMNTEAFF	TGTGCCACCTATTCCCCCATGAACACTGAAGCTTTCTTT
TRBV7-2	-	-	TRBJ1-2	CASSPREYGYTF	TGTGCCAGCAGCCCCCGGGAGTATGGCTACACCTTC
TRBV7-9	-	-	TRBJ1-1	CASSLVRETEAFF	TGTGCCAGCAGCTTAGTCCGGGAAACTGAAGCTTTCTTT
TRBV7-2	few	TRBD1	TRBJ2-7	CASSYTGGLPYEQYF	TGTGCCAGCAGTTATACAGGGGGCCTACCCTACGAGCAGTACTTC
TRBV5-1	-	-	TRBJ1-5	CASSLQGHSNQPQHF	TGCGCCAGCAGCTTACAGGGTCATAGCAATCAGCCCCAGCATTTT
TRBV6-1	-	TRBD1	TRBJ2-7	CASRAGTGTYEQYF	TGTGCCAGCAGGGCCGGGACAGGGACCTACGAGCAGTACTTC
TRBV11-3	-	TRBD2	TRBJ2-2	CASSIATSGTGELFF	TGTGCCAGCAGCATTGCGACTAGCGGGACCGGGGAGCTGTTTTTT
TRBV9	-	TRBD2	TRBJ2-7	CASSARPAGGRQYF	TGTGCCAGCAGCGCTCGACCAGCGGGAGGGCGGCAGTACTTC
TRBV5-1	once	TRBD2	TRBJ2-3	CASSPDDGTSGGVSTDTQYF	TGCGCCAGCAGCCCCGACGATGGTACTAGCGGGGGGGTAAGCACAGATACGCAGTATTTT
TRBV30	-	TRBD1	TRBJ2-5	CAWRLMATGVETQYF	TGTGCCTGGAGACTGATGGCGACAGGGGTAGAGACCCAGTACTTC
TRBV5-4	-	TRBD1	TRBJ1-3	CASSLRQGERGNTIYF	TGTGCCAGCAGCCTTAGACAGGGCGAACGAGGAAACACCATATATTTT
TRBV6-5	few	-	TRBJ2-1	CASTRRASYNEQFF	TGTGCCAGCACGCGGCGGGCCTCCTACAATGAGCAGTTCTTC
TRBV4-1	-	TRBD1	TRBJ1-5	CASSHWTGENQPQHF	TGCGCCAGCAGCCACTGGACAGGGGAGAATCAGCCCCAGCATTTT
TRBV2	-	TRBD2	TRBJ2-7	CASRALAGAGEQYF	TGTGCCAGCAGAGCACTAGCGGGAGCAGGTGAGCAGTACTTC
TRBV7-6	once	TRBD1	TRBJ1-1	CASSLASTGPMNPTTLNTEAFF	TGTGCCAGCAGCTTAGCATCGACAGGGCCCATGAACCCCACCACATTGAACACTGAAGCTTTCTTT
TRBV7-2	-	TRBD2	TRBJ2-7	CASSFRPGLAVREQYF	TGTGCCAGCAGCTTCCGGCCGGGACTAGCGGTCCGCGAGCAGTACTTC
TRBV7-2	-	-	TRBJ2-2	CASSTMGGTGELFF	TGTGCCAGCAGTACTATGGGGGGCACCGGGGAGCTGTTTTTT
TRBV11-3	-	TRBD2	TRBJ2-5	CASSLYGGQETQYF	TGTGCCAGCAGCTTATACGGGGGGCAAGAGACCCAGTACTTC
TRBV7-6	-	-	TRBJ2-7	CASSPDPGKPLEQYF	TGTGCCAGCAGCCCCGACCCAGGAAAACCCCTAGAGCAGTACTTC
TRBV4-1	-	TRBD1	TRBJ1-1	CASSQGQGLNTEAFF	TGCGCCAGCAGCCAAGGACAGGGTTTGAACACTGAAGCTTTCTTT
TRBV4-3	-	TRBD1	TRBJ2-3	CASSLSGQGRTDTQYF	TGCGCCAGCAGCCTATCAGGACAGGGACGCACAGATACGCAGTATTTT
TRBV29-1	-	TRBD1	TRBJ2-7	CSVERWTGGNEQYF	TGCAGCGTTGAAAGGTGGACAGGGGGCAACGAGCAGTACTTC
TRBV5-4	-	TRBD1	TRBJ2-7	CASSANGQAHEQYF	TGTGCCAGCAGCGCCAACGGACAGGCCCACGAGCAGTACTTC
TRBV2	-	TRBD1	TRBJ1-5	CASRGLRDRDQPQHF	TGTGCCAGCAGGGGTCTCCGGGACAGGGATCAGCCCCAGCATTTT
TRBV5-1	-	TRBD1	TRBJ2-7	CASSLDRDSYEQYF	TGCGCCAGCAGCCTCGACAGGGACTCCTACGAGCAGTACTTC
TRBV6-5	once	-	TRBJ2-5	CASSYLARQETQYF	TGTGCCAGCAGTTACCTAGCGCGACAAGAGACCCAGTACTTC
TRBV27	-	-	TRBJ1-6	CASSTGTLDNSPLHF	TGTGCCAGCAGTACCGGGACACTTGATAATTCACCCCTCCACTTT
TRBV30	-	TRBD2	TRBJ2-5	CAWSKGGPGQETQYF	TGTGCCTGGAGTAAGGGAGGGCCGGGACAAGAGACCCAGTACTTC